The clone carrying this T cell receptor (beta chain) showed up just once. The antigen remains unidentified. Profiling relied on immunoSEQ multiplex PCR, and the TCRdb table lists in-frame clones only, not all of them. Among approximately 64,000 clones listed, roughly 90% were seen once. The data derive from a study of T cells in localized non-small cell lung cancer. Findings of the study overall: Of the tissues analyzed, uninvolved adjacent lung showed maximal T cell clonality, greater than tumor. Patients showing higher blood T cell density tended to see longer overall survival. Adjacent lung had a median roughly 53 of the 100 largest tumor clones. A single tumor region was sequenced, leaving heterogeneity possible.

This CDR3 is 14 amino acids long. CDR1 is SGDLS, CDR2 YYNGEE, per germline. V lost 4 bases and J 5 bases, leaving 15 bases between the germline ends. The rearrangement joins TRBV9 to TRBJ2-5; unclear D gene. This receptor was taken from a woman between 40 and 69 years old with stage I lung adenocarcinoma. The input for sequencing was peripheral blood, taken before any cancer treatment. The DNA of the CDR3 is TGTGCCAGCAGCCCCCGCTCGGTCGGGGAGACCCAGTACTTC. It is translated as CASSPRSVGETQYF.